This record covers a single T cell receptor (beta chain). A much more abundant neighbour one base away suggests this may be a read error. Unsorted bulk tissue (roughly 20-31 mg) underwent RNA and DNA co-extraction. Donors underwent surgery for histopathologically diagnosed primary liver carcinoma. This entry comes from a study of tumor-infiltrating lymphocytes in primary liver carcinoma. Germline lookup yields CDR1 SGHRS and CDR2 YFSETQ. The CDR3 loop spans 14 amino acids. TCR beta cDNA came from approximately 540 ng total RNA, primed with a constant-region primer. Libraries of TCR beta came from three nested multiplex PCR rounds with slightly modified ARM-PCR. The study ran its first two PCR rounds for around 9 cycles each, using TRBV1-TRBV30 forward primers and a C-beta reverse primer. TCRdb independently ran MiXCR on the multiplex PCR reads; one entry per CDR3 protein. The sample lists approximately 79,000 distinct CDR3 sequences, about 70% occurring once.

The chain has TRBV5-1 and TRBJ2-7; TRBD1 agrees at 9 bases. Sequencing was performed on liver tumor tissue from sampling region 4. Subset reported: tumor region T4, right-lateral pole. The sequence came from a man aged 40-55 years with primary liver carcinoma and hepatitis B virus infection. DNA for the CDR3: TGCGCCAGCAGCCTACCGGGACAGGGCTTCGAGCAGCACTTC. Its protein product is CASSLPGQGFEQHF.